The 26 T cell receptor beta chains below were found in one sample sequenced in a study of blood T cell repertoires in COVID-19. Only in-frame clones appear in the TCRdb table, and some are missing; sequencing was by immunoSEQ multiplex PCR. The sample consists of about 160,000 clones, more than 70% of them appearing once. Sequenced material: PBMCs or T cells enriched from blood (not recorded which). These receptors all come from a man aged 55 to 70 who had recovered from COVID-19.

The chain employs TRBV5-1 and TRBJ1-1; 7 bases align to TRBD1. Germline CDR1 SGHRS, CDR2 YFSETQ. The ends lost 0 bases at V and 2 bases at J; junction bases unmatched: 1. The CDR3 loop spans 14 amino acids. CDR3 loop: CASSLEGGNTEAFF. The CDR3 DNA is TGCGCCAGCAGCTTGGAAGGGGGCAACACTGAAGCTTTCTTT.

The rearrangement joins TRBV10-3 to TRBJ1-1; D uncertain. CDR3 length: 13 residues. V lost 4 bases to trimming and J lost 1 base, with 7 bases between them. Germline CDR1 ENHRY, CDR2 SYGVKD. The CDR3 here is CAISVLKNTEAFF. As DNA, the CDR3 is TGTGCCATCAGTGTGTTAAAGAACACTGAAGCTTTCTTT.

V and J are TRBV6-5 and TRBJ2-1, with D maybe TRBD1 (6 bases). The CDR3 consists of 14 residues. Germline CDR1 reads MNHEY; CDR2 reads SVGAGI. V lost 2 bases and J lost 4, with 9 bases in between. The CDR3 is CASSYATGYNEQFF. The DNA for the CDR3 is TGTGCCAGCAGTTACGCCACAGGGTACAATGAGCAGTTCTTC.

J is TRBJ2-1 and V is TRBV5-4, with 10 bases identical to TRBD1. The germline gives CDR1 SGHNT, CDR2 YYREEE (reference sequence). The V gene end was trimmed by 3 bases and the J gene end by 7 bases; junction bases not matched to a gene: 13. The CDR3 runs 17 residues. CDR3 sequence (DNA): TGTGCCAGCAGCTCGGGACAGGGGATCGGGATTGGTAATGAGCAGTTCTTC. Protein: CASSSGQGIGIGNEQFF.

The CDR3 nucleotides are TGCGCCAGCAGCGTTAATAGCAATCAGCCCCAGCATTTT. Amino acids: CASSVNSNQPQHF. The chain links TRBV5-1 to TRBJ1-5; D unclear. CDR3 size: 13 residues. Trimming took 4 bases from V and 0 from J, leaving 5 bases between them. Germline V gene sequence: CDR1 SGHRS, CDR2 YFSETQ.

The chain links TRBV28 to TRBJ2-5, with TRBD2 matching 10 bases. Germline V CDR1 and CDR2: MDHEN, SYDVKM. With V trimmed by 5 bases and J by 5 bases, 11 bases remained unmatched. This CDR3 contains 16 residues. CDR3 amino acids: CASSLDRSGRRETQYF. Here the CDR3 DNA reads TGTGCCAGCAGTCTGGACCGTAGCGGGAGGAGGGAGACCCAGTACTTC.

V gene TRBV14 combines with J gene TRBJ2-7; possibly TRBD1 for D (5 bases). V dropped 0 bases and J dropped 0 bases, with 12 bases sitting between them. The V gene's germline CDR1 is SGHDN and CDR2 FVKESK. The CDR3 spans 16 residues. The CDR3 DNA reads as TGTGCCAGCAGCCAAGATGGGGCAGGGTTCTCCTACGAGCAGTACTTC. It codes for CASSQDGAGFSYEQYF.

The V and J genes are TRBV28 and TRBJ1-2; weak D call: TRBD1 (6 bases). Germline CDR1 is MDHEN and CDR2 is SYDVKM. The CDR3 loop spans 13 amino acids. The V gene lost 9 bases and the J gene lost 4 bases, with 15 bases spanning the gap. Here the CDR3 reads CASMDSRGYGYTF. The CDR3 DNA follows: TGTGCCAGTATGGACAGTAGGGGCTATGGCTACACCTTC.

This chain connects TRBV12-5 to TRBJ2-1; 9 bases are shared with TRBD2. The germline gives CDR1 LGHNT, CDR2 FRNRAP. There are 17 residues in the CDR3. After removal of 0 bases from V and 7 bases from J, the junction contained 10 bases not matched to a gene. The CDR3 reads CASGLVRNSGSPNEQFF. The CDR3 nucleotides are TGTGCTAGTGGTTTGGTACGTAATAGCGGGAGTCCAAATGAGCAGTTCTTC. The full variable domain, with the rest looked up from reference TRBV12-5 and TRBJ2-1, is DARVTQTPRHKVTEMGQEVTMRCQPILGHNTVFWYRQTMMQGLELLAYFRNRAPLDDSGMPKDRFSAEMPDATLATLKIQPSEPRDSAVYFCASGLVRNSGSPNEQFFGPGTRLTVL.

This chain links TRBV28 with TRBJ2-1, with 8 bases lining up with TRBD2. The germline V gene encodes CDR1 MDHEN and CDR2 SYDVKM. V lost 4 bases and J lost 3; bases outside the gene matches: 5. The CDR3 contains 15 residues. The CDR3 spells CASSSPGLVYNEQFF. The CDR3 nucleotides are TGTGCCAGCAGTTCCCCGGGACTAGTCTACAATGAGCAGTTCTTC. The variable domain in full, with the rest retrieved from reference TRBV28 and TRBJ2-1, is DVKVTQSSRYLVKRTGEKVFLECVQDMDHENMFWYRQDPGLGLRLIYFSYDVKMKEKGDIPEGYSVSREKKERFSLILESASTNQTSMYLCASSSPGLVYNEQFFGPGTRLTVL.

The chain combines TRBV14 with TRBJ2-5; TRBD1 might be the D (6 bases). CDR3 length: 15 residues. The V gene lost 5 bases and the J gene lost 6 bases, with 19 bases spanning the gap. The V gene's germline CDR1 is SGHDN and CDR2 FVKESK. The CDR3, as DNA: TGTGCCAGCAGCGAAATACAGGGCCCCCGGCAGACCCAGTACTTC. As protein: CASSEIQGPRQTQYF.

The J gene is TRBJ2-5, the V gene TRBV10-3; 14 bases match TRBD2. Germline values: CDR1 ENHRY, CDR2 SYGVKD. The junction had 10 bases not matched to a gene; V was cut back by 4 bases and J by 0 bases. The CDR3 spans 19 residues. CDR3 DNA: TGTGCCATCAGTGGACCCGGGACTAGCGGGAGCCCGGACCAAGAGACCCAGTACTTC. It specifies CAISGPGTSGSPDQETQYF.

CDR3 residues: CASSWSDRSPLHF. The DNA for the CDR3 is TGTGCCAGCAGTTGGTCAGATCGATCACCCCTCCACTTT. The chain joins TRBV5-6 to TRBJ1-6; no clear D gene. V lost 5 bases to trimming and J lost 10 bases, with 13 bases between them. Per germline, CDR1 SGHDT and CDR2 YYEEEE. This CDR3 has 13 amino acids. The full variable domain, in which reference TRBV5-6 and TRBJ1-6 provide the parts outside the CDR3, is DAGVTQSPTHLIKTRGQQVTLRCSPKSGHDTVSWYQQALGQGPQFIFQYYEEEERQRGNFPDRFSGHQFPNYSSELNVNALLLGDSALYLCASSWSDRSPLHFGNGTRLTVT.

The rearrangement joins TRBV9 to TRBJ1-2; perhaps TRBD1 as D (6 bases). Trimming removed 3 bases from V and 5 bases from J, with 14 bases in between. Germline CDR1 SGDLS, CDR2 YYNGEE. The CDR3 totals 14 residues. CDR3 in DNA: TGTGCCAGCAGCGCCACGGACAGTAGATATGGCTACACCTTC. It codes for CASSATDSRYGYTF.

V gene TRBV28 combines with J gene TRBJ2-7; the D gene is possibly TRBD1 (6 bases). Per the germline V gene, CDR1 is MDHEN and CDR2 is SYDVKM. The CDR3 has 14 amino acids. Between the trimmed V and J ends, which lost 5 bases and 2 bases, there was a span of 13 bases. The CDR3 sequence is CASSIPGQTYEQYF. The CDR3, as DNA: TGTGCCAGCAGTATACCGGGACAAACCTACGAGCAGTACTTC.

CDR3 nucleotide sequence: TGTGCCAGTAGTCGAGACAATAACTCCCGATCACCCCTCCACTTT. This gives the protein CASSRDNNSRSPLHF. V is TRBV19 and J is TRBJ1-6, with D uncertain. Per germline, CDR1 LNHDA and CDR2 SQIVND (reference sequence). The V gene lost 5 bases and the J gene lost 10 bases, with 18 bases spanning the gap. The CDR3 has 15 residues.

The rearrangement joins TRBV28 to TRBJ2-5; tentative D call: TRBD2 (7 bases). The CDR3 has 14 residues. Germline CDR1 reads MDHEN; CDR2 reads SYDVKM. Trimming shortened V by 6 bases and J by 6 bases, and 17 bases separated the two germline ends. DNA of the CDR3: TGTGCCAGCAGGGCCTGGGGGGGCGCACAGACCCAGTACTTC. It yields the protein CASRAWGGAQTQYF.

This clone showed up just once. This chain uses TRBV18 with TRBJ2-5; tentative D call: TRBD1 (5 bases). The CDR3 loop spans 15 amino acids. Trimming left V 3 bases short and J 0 bases short, with 11 bases between. Germline loops: CDR1 KGHSH, CDR2 LQKENI. The CDR3 coding sequence is TGTGCCAGCTCACCGCTTGTGGACAACCAAGAGACCCAGTACTTC. Translating gives CASSPLVDNQETQYF.

V is TRBV7-2 and J is TRBJ2-5; 11 bases match TRBD2. The CDR3 extends over 18 amino acids. The junction had 15 bases not matched to a gene; V was cut back by 5 bases and J by 4 bases. CDR1 is SGHTA, CDR2 FQGNSA, per germline. CDR3 coding DNA: TGTGCCAGCAGCCCCCGACGGGGTAGCGGGGGGGCCAGAGAGACCCAGTACTTC. As protein: CASSPRRGSGGARETQYF.

This clone showed up just once. The CDR3 nucleotides read TGTGCCAGCAGTCCCGGGGACACTCTTAACTGGGCGCAGTACTTC. It specifies CASSPGDTLNWAQYF. The chain uses TRBV28 and TRBJ2-7, with D possibly TRBD1 on 6 matching bases. CDR3 size: 15 residues. Trimming removed 5 bases at V and 9 bases at J, with 23 bases between. Germline CDR1 and CDR2: MDHEN and SYDVKM.

The genes are TRBV7-9 and TRBJ2-1; D gene uncertain. Trimming stripped 3 bases from V and 0 bases from J, with 12 bases between. The length of the CDR3 is 16 residues. CDR1 is SEHNR, CDR2 FQNEAQ, per germline (reference sequence). CDR3 amino acids: CASSLLVSGSYNEQFF. The CDR3 DNA is TGTGCCAGCAGCTTGCTGGTATCGGGCTCCTACAATGAGCAGTTCTTC. The whole variable domain, filled in from reference TRBV7-9 and TRBJ2-1, reads DTGVSQNPRHKITKRGQNVTFRCDPISEHNRLYWYRQTLGQGPEFLTYFQNEAQLEKSRLLSDRFSAERPKGSFSTLEIQRTEQGDSAMYLCASSLLVSGSYNEQFFGPGTRLTVL.

The gene calls are TRBV7-2 and TRBJ1-5; D unclear. Germline V gives CDR1 SGHTA, CDR2 FQGNSA. Trimming took off 5 bases at V and 7 bases at J, with 21 bases between the two ends. This CDR3 is 16 amino acids long. CDR3 nucleotide sequence: TGTGCCAGCAGCGCAGAACGGGGATTGGTAACGCAGCCCCAGCATTTT. This translates into CASSAERGLVTQPQHF.

V is TRBV7-3 and J is TRBJ2-3; no reliable D call. The CDR3 consists of 13 residues. V lost 2 bases and J lost 4, with 7 bases in between. CDR1 SGHTA and CDR2 FQGTGA come from the germline V gene. The chain's CDR3 is CASSLGPPDTQYF. The CDR3 DNA follows: TGTGCCAGCAGCTTAGGCCCACCAGATACGCAGTATTTT.

V and J are TRBV28 and TRBJ1-2; 7 nucleotides align to TRBD1. Germline V CDR1 and CDR2: MDHEN, SYDVKM. Unmatched junction bases numbered 10, after V lost 4 bases and J lost 5 bases. This CDR3 has 15 residues. CDR3 protein: CASSSGTALSYGYTF. The CDR3 DNA follows: TGTGCCAGCAGTTCCGGGACAGCACTTTCTTATGGCTACACCTTC.

This clone was found a few times. This chain joins TRBV20-1 and TRBJ2-1; D gene uncertain. Germline V gene data show CDR1 as DFQATT and CDR2 as SNEGSKA (reference sequence). The CDR3 consists of 11 residues. V shed 4 bases and J shed 5 bases, with 6 bases lying between them. The CDR3, as DNA: TGCAGTGCTACGGTCCACAATGAGCAGTTCTTC. It specifies CSATVHNEQFF.

The chain joins TRBV7-2 to TRBJ2-1, with 13 nucleotides matching TRBD2. Germline trimming cut 4 bases from V and 1 base from J; bases unmatched to any gene: 7. The CDR3 loop spans 18 amino acids. Germline V gene data show CDR1 as SGHTA and CDR2 as FQGNSA. The CDR3 region is CASSSWTSGGHSYNEQFF. Written as DNA, the CDR3 is TGTGCCAGCAGCTCGTGGACTAGCGGGGGACATTCCTACAATGAGCAGTTCTTC. Looking up the rest from reference TRBV7-2 and TRBJ2-1 gives the full variable domain: GAGVSQSPSNKVTEKGKDVELRCDPISGHTALYWYRQSLGQGLEFLIYFQGNSAPDKSGLPSDRFSAERTGGSVSTLTIQRTQQEDSAVYLCASSSWTSGGHSYNEQFFGPGTRLTVL.